These T cell receptor beta chains were read from a single sample in a study of control samples from healthy donors and cancer patients. Method: immunoSEQ multiplex PCR; TCRdb's copy keeps in-frame clones and lacks some. The repertoire holds 90,000 to 150,000 clones, with more than 75% as singletons. Material: blood. Every receptor here comes from a man younger than 45 in good health. The CDR3 runs from the conserved cysteine through the conserved F or W. A D gene is named only where the DNA matches it firmly. Only part of the rows carry a size: once, few, many, or a class if the clone is expanded.

V gene: TRBV2; J gene: TRBJ2-1; D gene: TRBD2; clone size: NA; CDR3 protein: CASSSGGLSPEQFF; CDR3 DNA: TGTGCCAGCAGTTCGGGGGGGCTATCCCCTGAGCAGTTCTTC
V gene: TRBV2; J gene: TRBJ1-2; D gene: TRBD1; clone size: once; CDR3 protein: CASSRQGRGYTF; CDR3 DNA: TGTGCCAGCAGTAGACAGGGACGGGGCTACACCTTC
V gene: TRBV2; J gene: TRBJ1-5; D gene: NA; clone size: NA; CDR3 protein: CASSARASSQPQHF; CDR3 DNA: TGTGCCAGCAGCGCCAGGGCGTCAAGCCAGCCCCAGCATTTT
V gene: TRBV29-1; J gene: TRBJ2-4; D gene: NA; clone size: NA; CDR3 protein: CSAASDIQYF; CDR3 DNA: TGCAGCGCTGCGTCGGACATTCAGTACTTC
V gene: TRBV12-5; J gene: TRBJ1-1; D gene: NA; clone size: NA; CDR3 protein: CASGLVPREAFF; CDR3 DNA: TGTGCTAGTGGTTTGGTACCGAGGGAAGCTTTCTTT
V gene: TRBV10-3; J gene: TRBJ2-2; D gene: TRBD1; clone size: once; CDR3 protein: CAISERGLAGELFF; CDR3 DNA: TGTGCCATCAGTGAAAGGGGGCTCGCCGGGGAGCTGTTTTTT
V gene: TRBV30; J gene: TRBJ1-6; D gene: NA; clone size: NA; CDR3 protein: CAWSMYEKPLHF; CDR3 DNA: TGTGCCTGGAGTATGTACGAGAAACCCCTCCACTTT
V gene: TRBV30; J gene: TRBJ2-6; D gene: NA; clone size: NA; CDR3 protein: CAWSIGGPGANVLTF; CDR3 DNA: TGTGCCTGGAGTATTGGCGGGCCCGGGGCCAACGTCCTGACTTTC
V gene: TRBV10-2; J gene: TRBJ1-6; D gene: NA; clone size: NA; CDR3 protein: CASSELRTALSYNSPLHF; CDR3 DNA: TGCGCCAGCAGTGAGTTAAGGACAGCGCTCTCCTATAATTCACCCCTCCACTTT
V gene: TRBV5-4; J gene: TRBJ2-1; D gene: NA; clone size: NA; CDR3 protein: CASSLGTEGHEQFF; CDR3 DNA: TGTGCCAGCAGCTTGGGGACGGAGGGACATGAGCAGTTCTTC
V gene: TRBV7-6; J gene: TRBJ2-2; D gene: NA; clone size: NA; CDR3 protein: CASSLQAINPGELFF; CDR3 DNA: TGTGCCAGCAGCTTACAGGCAATCAACCCGGGGGAGCTGTTTTTT
V gene: TRBV2; J gene: TRBJ2-1; D gene: NA; clone size: few; CDR3 protein: CASSEGVEGSFF; CDR3 DNA: TGTGCCAGCAGTGAAGGGGTAGAGGGGTCGTTCTTC
V gene: TRBV4-2; J gene: TRBJ1-5; D gene: NA; clone size: NA; CDR3 protein: CASSQEGVGAGGYQPQHF; CDR3 DNA: TGTGCCAGCAGCCAAGAGGGGGTTGGGGCCGGCGGATATCAGCCCCAGCATTTT
V gene: TRBV7-8; J gene: TRBJ1-5; D gene: TRBD1; clone size: few; CDR3 protein: CASSLMTGGVGNQPQHF; CDR3 DNA: TGTGCCAGCAGCTTAATGACAGGGGGCGTTGGAAATCAGCCCCAGCATTTT
V gene: TRBV2; J gene: TRBJ1-5; D gene: NA; clone size: NA; CDR3 protein: CASSVGQPQHF; CDR3 DNA: TGTGCCAGCAGTGTGGGACAGCCCCAGCATTTT
V gene: TRBV29-1; J gene: TRBJ1-1; D gene: NA; clone size: once; CDR3 protein: CSAEGERGHRAEAFF; CDR3 DNA: TGCAGCGCCGAAGGCGAGCGCGGGCACAGGGCTGAAGCTTTCTTT
V gene: TRBV10-3; J gene: TRBJ2-5; D gene: NA; clone size: medium-sized; CDR3 protein: CATTGGGGLLQETQYF; CDR3 DNA: TGTGCCACCACCGGGGGCGGGGGACTACTACAAGAGACCCAGTACTTC
V gene: TRBV5-1; J gene: TRBJ1-2; D gene: NA; clone size: NA; CDR3 protein: CASSLDPIKGGYTF; CDR3 DNA: TGCGCCAGCAGCTTAGACCCGATAAAGGGAGGCTACACCTTC
V gene: TRBV24-1; J gene: TRBJ2-3; D gene: NA; clone size: NA; CDR3 protein: CATSQTDTQYF; CDR3 DNA: TGTGCCACCAGTCAAACAGATACGCAGTATTTT
V gene: TRBV5-8; J gene: TRBJ2-3; D gene: TRBD1; clone size: NA; CDR3 protein: CASSLGRQGVRTDTQYF; CDR3 DNA: TGTGCCAGCAGCTTGGGCCGCCAGGGGGTCCGCACAGATACGCAGTATTTT
V gene: TRBV6-6; J gene: TRBJ1-6; D gene: TRBD1; clone size: few; CDR3 protein: CASSRQGSSSYNSPLHF; CDR3 DNA: TGTGCCAGCAGTCGACAGGGGTCCAGCTCCTATAATTCACCCCTCCACTTT
V gene: TRBV2; J gene: TRBJ1-2; D gene: NA; clone size: NA; CDR3 protein: CASSWGGSYGYTF; CDR3 DNA: TGTGCCAGCAGTTGGGGGGGCTCCTATGGCTACACCTTC
V gene: TRBV5-1; J gene: TRBJ1-5; D gene: TRBD1; clone size: NA; CDR3 protein: CASSLTGQGSNQPQHF; CDR3 DNA: TGCGCCAGCAGCCTAACCGGACAGGGTAGCAATCAGCCCCAGCATTTT
V gene: TRBV29-1; J gene: TRBJ2-5; D gene: NA; clone size: NA; CDR3 protein: CSVQSLETQYF; CDR3 DNA: TGCAGCGTTCAATCTCTGGAGACCCAGTACTTC
V gene: TRBV7-9; J gene: TRBJ1-2; D gene: NA; clone size: NA; CDR3 protein: CASSLGGAVYGYTF; CDR3 DNA: TGTGCCAGCAGCTTAGGAGGGGCCGTCTATGGCTACACCTTC
V gene: TRBV5-1; J gene: TRBJ2-7; D gene: TRBD1; clone size: once; CDR3 protein: CASSGTGAYEQYF; CDR3 DNA: TGCGCCAGCAGCGGGACAGGGGCCTACGAGCAGTACTTC
V gene: TRBV5-1; J gene: TRBJ2-5; D gene: TRBD2; clone size: NA; CDR3 protein: CASSEPGGQETQYF; CDR3 DNA: TGCGCCAGCAGCGAACCGGGGGGCCAAGAGACCCAGTACTTC
V gene: TRBV10-3; J gene: TRBJ1-5; D gene: NA; clone size: once; CDR3 protein: CAISDLSNQPQHF; CDR3 DNA: TGTGCCATCAGTGATCTTAGCAATCAGCCCCAGCATTTT
V gene: TRBV19; J gene: TRBJ1-6; D gene: TRBD1; clone size: NA; CDR3 protein: CASSLTGPESPLHF; CDR3 DNA: TGTGCCAGTAGCCTGACAGGGCCTGAATCACCCCTCCACTTT
V gene: TRBV1; J gene: TRBJ2-3; D gene: NA; clone size: once; CDR3 protein: CTSSQALVEDTQYF; CDR3 DNA: TGCACCAGCAGCCAAGCCCTGGTTGAAGATACGCAGTATTTT
V gene: TRBV6-1; J gene: TRBJ1-1; D gene: NA; clone size: NA; CDR3 protein: CASSDNGYTEAFF; CDR3 DNA: TGTGCCAGCAGTGATAACGGGTACACTGAAGCTTTCTTT
V gene: TRBV27; J gene: TRBJ1-3; D gene: TRBD1; clone size: once; CDR3 protein: CASSSDRGNTIYF; CDR3 DNA: TGTGCCAGCAGTTCGGACAGGGGAAACACCATATATTTT
V gene: TRBV2; J gene: TRBJ2-5; D gene: TRBD1; clone size: NA; CDR3 protein: CASSVQGAETQYF; CDR3 DNA: TGTGCCAGCAGTGTACAGGGGGCCGAGACCCAGTACTTC
V gene: TRBV11-3; J gene: TRBJ1-1; D gene: TRBD1; clone size: NA; CDR3 protein: CASSRQGARFTEAFF; CDR3 DNA: TGTGCCAGCAGTAGACAGGGGGCCCGGTTTACTGAAGCTTTCTTT
V gene: TRBV6-1; J gene: TRBJ2-5; D gene: NA; clone size: once; CDR3 protein: CASSRTSQETQYF; CDR3 DNA: TGTGCCAGCAGTAGGACATCCCAAGAGACCCAGTACTTC
V gene: TRBV19; J gene: TRBJ1-2; D gene: NA; clone size: NA; CDR3 protein: CASSILGDYGYTF; CDR3 DNA: TGTGCCAGTAGTATACTGGGGGACTATGGCTACACCTTC
V gene: TRBV5-1; J gene: TRBJ2-5; D gene: NA; clone size: NA; CDR3 protein: CASNREFGETQYF; CDR3 DNA: TGCGCCAGCAATCGGGAATTCGGGGAGACCCAGTACTTC
V gene: TRBV27; J gene: TRBJ2-5; D gene: NA; clone size: NA; CDR3 protein: CASSYQGSETQYF; CDR3 DNA: TGTGCCAGCAGTTATCAGGGGTCGGAGACCCAGTACTTC
V gene: TRBV6-4; J gene: TRBJ1-5; D gene: NA; clone size: once; CDR3 protein: CASSDGENQPQHF; CDR3 DNA: TGTGCCAGCAGTGACGGGGAAAATCAGCCCCAGCATTTT
V gene: TRBV6-5; J gene: TRBJ1-5; D gene: TRBD1; clone size: NA; CDR3 protein: CASTRQGANQPQHF; CDR3 DNA: TGTGCCAGCACTCGACAGGGGGCGAACCAGCCCCAGCATTTT
V gene: TRBV12-3/TRBV12-4; J gene: TRBJ1-5; D gene: NA; clone size: NA; CDR3 protein: CASSTGLGQPQHF; CDR3 DNA: TGTGCCAGCAGTACAGGGCTAGGTCAGCCCCAGCATTTT
V gene: TRBV19; J gene: TRBJ1-2; D gene: TRBD1; clone size: NA; CDR3 protein: CASTGQDPGYTF; CDR3 DNA: TGTGCCAGTACCGGACAGGATCCTGGCTACACCTTC
V gene: TRBV3-1/TRBV3-2; J gene: TRBJ2-1; D gene: NA; clone size: NA; CDR3 protein: CASSQGTYNEQFF; CDR3 DNA: TGTGCCAGCAGCCAGGGGACCTACAATGAGCAGTTCTTC
V gene: TRBV30; J gene: TRBJ1-3; D gene: NA; clone size: NA; CDR3 protein: CAWSDQGNTIYF; CDR3 DNA: TGTGCCTGGAGTGATCAGGGAAACACCATATATTTT
V gene: TRBV5-1; J gene: TRBJ2-2; D gene: NA; clone size: NA; CDR3 protein: CASSLATFRAGELFF; CDR3 DNA: TGCGCCAGCAGCTTGGCCACATTTAGGGCCGGGGAGCTGTTTTTT
V gene: TRBV12-3/TRBV12-4; J gene: TRBJ1-5; D gene: NA; clone size: NA; CDR3 protein: CASTWGLNQPQHF; CDR3 DNA: TGTGCCAGCACATGGGGGCTTAATCAGCCCCAGCATTTT